Presented here are 28 T cell receptor beta chains from one specimen sequenced in a study of T cells in Graves' hyperthyroidism and ophthalmopathy. The investigators amplified TCR beta CDR3 regions from RNA transcripts. The HTBI primer set was used in a first-round RT-PCR of the TCR CDR3. MiXCR was run by TCRdb on the multiplex PCR reads, yielding one entry per CDR3 protein. The sample contains nearly 600,000 distinct CDR3 sequences, 13% to 15% of which appear only once. Sequenced sample: blood. These receptors all stem from a woman under 30 with Graves' ophthalmopathy.

This clonotype was seen a few times. The rearrangement joins TRBV20-1 to TRBJ2-1; TRBD2 is a possible D gene (6 bases). The V end was cut by 4 bases, the J end by 4 bases, with 20 bases between. CDR1 DFQATT and CDR2 SNEGSKA come from the germline V gene (reference sequence). The CDR3 has 16 amino acids. CDR3 amino acids: CSATQEAGLSYNEQFF. DNA of the CDR3: TGCAGTGCTACCCAGGAGGCGGGACTCTCTTACAATGAGCAGTTCTTC.

As concerns this clonotype: This may come from a read error, since a much larger clone is one base off. The rearrangement links TRBV12-3 or TRBV12-4 to TRBJ1-6, with unresolved D. This CDR3 is 15 amino acids long. V lost 5 bases and J lost 3, with 11 bases in between. CDR3: CASSHRIGYNSPLHF. The CDR3 DNA reads as TGTGCCAGCAGTCATCGGATCGGCTATAATTCACCCCTCCACTTT.

This clonotype was seen more than once but under ten times. The rearrangement links TRBV7-9 to TRBJ2-3; the D is unclear. CDR1 SEHNR and CDR2 FQNEAQ come from the germline V gene (reference sequence). V was cut by 7 bases and J by 2 bases, with 13 bases left in between. The CDR3 runs 14 residues. The CDR3 spells CASMRQFSTDTQYF. CDR3 DNA sequence: TGTGCCAGCATGCGGCAGTTTTCCACAGATACGCAGTATTTT.

This clonotype was seen repeatedly, ten times or more. V and J are TRBV12-3 or TRBV12-4 and TRBJ2-3, with a possible D match to TRBD1 (5 bases). The ends were cut back, 8 bases at V and 6 bases at J, with 6 bases in the middle. The CDR3 contains 10 residues. CDR3 residues: CASGADTQYF. The CDR3 coding sequence is TGTGCCAGCGGGGCGGATACGCAGTATTTT.

The table lists this clonotype with many counts. The CDR3 nucleotides are TGTGCCAGCAGTTTTAGCTGGACAGGGGGTTATGGAAACACCATATATTTT. This translates into CASSFSWTGGYGNTIYF. This sequence joins TRBV28 and TRBJ1-3, with 10 bases lining up with TRBD1. This CDR3 has 17 residues. CDR1 is MDHEN, CDR2 SYDVKM, per germline. J gave up 3 bases and V 3 bases, and 8 bases lay outside the gene matches.

This clonotype was counted many times. The rearrangement joins TRBV7-9 to TRBJ2-3, with D possibly being TRBD1 or TRBD2 (5 bases each). V was cut by 3 bases and J by 1 base, with 14 bases left in between. Per germline, CDR1 SEHNR and CDR2 FQNEAQ (reference sequence). This CDR3 is 16 amino acids long. This chain's CDR3 is CASSFQGQLGTDTQYF. The DNA for the CDR3 is TGTGCCAGCAGCTTCCAGGGTCAACTAGGCACAGATACGCAGTATTTT.

The sample holds many counts of this clonotype. The rearrangement joins TRBV7-6 to TRBJ2-7, with no clear D. V was cut by 6 bases and J by 3 bases, with 15 bases left in between. The CDR3 consists of 14 residues. Germline CDR1 SGHVS, CDR2 FNYEAQ. The chain's CDR3 is CASSSLDNFYEQYF. The CDR3 bases are TGTGCCAGCAGTAGTCTCGATAACTTCTACGAGCAGTACTTC.

This clonotype was seen more than once but under ten times. V usage is TRBV27 and J usage is TRBJ2-4, with TRBD1 identical over 7 bases. J lost 6 bases, V lost 5 bases, and 7 bases had no gene match. The CDR3 contains 14 residues. Germline V gene lookup returns CDR1 MNHEY and CDR2 SMNVEV (reference sequence). CDR3 amino acids: CASSPWDRVNIQYF. CDR3 in DNA: TGTGCCAGCAGTCCATGGGACAGAGTAAACATTCAGTACTTC.

The V call is TRBV28, the J call TRBJ1-2; D uncertain. Looked up from germline, CDR1 is MDHEN and CDR2 is SYDVKM. Trimming cost V 10 bases and J 5 bases, with 14 bases left between them. This CDR3 is 12 amino acids long. CDR3 in amino acids: CATPRTGYGYTF. The CDR3 DNA reads as TGTGCCACCCCCCGGACGGGGTATGGCTACACCTTC.

CDR3 sequence: CASSQGAKLGPQHF. Written as DNA, the CDR3 is TGCGCCAGCAGCCAAGGGGCAAAGTTGGGGCCCCAGCATTTT. The V gene is TRBV4-1, the J gene TRBJ1-5; D unresolved. Germline lookup yields CDR1 MGHRA and CDR2 YSYEKL. The CDR3 spans 14 residues. V gave up 1 base and J gave up 9 bases, with 13 bases separating them.

This clonotype came up many times. J is TRBJ2-1 and V is TRBV18; 10 bases map to TRBD2. This CDR3 is 15 amino acids long. Germline loops: CDR1 KGHSH, CDR2 LQKENI. J gave up 4 bases and V 6 bases, and 6 bases lay outside the gene matches. CDR3 in DNA: TGTGCCAGCTCGCCTAGCGGGAGAGATTACAATGAGCAGTTCTTC. This encodes CASSPSGRDYNEQFF.

This chain joins TRBV4-1 and TRBJ2-6; weak D call: TRBD1 (5 bases). The CDR3 length is 20 residues. Germline-derived CDR1 and CDR2 are MGHRA and YSYEKL. The V end was cut by 0 bases, the J end by 0 bases, with 18 bases between. DNA for the CDR3: TGCGCCAGCAGCCAAGATACCCACTATGATGGGGCCTCTGGGGCCAACGTCCTGACTTTC. Translation: CASSQDTHYDGASGANVLTF.

There are many counts of this clonotype. V and J are TRBV5-1 and TRBJ2-3; D unclear. Trimming stripped 0 bases from V and 2 bases from J, with 10 bases between. This CDR3 comprises 15 residues. The germline CDR1 and CDR2 sequences are SGHRS and YFSETQ. The DNA for the CDR3 is TGCGCCAGCAGCTTGGGGGTCAGTTACACAGATACGCAGTATTTT. Translating it yields CASSLGVSYTDTQYF.

CDR3 sequence: CATSDGVGSYEQYF. In DNA form, the CDR3 reads TGTGCCACCAGTGATGGCGTTGGGTCCTACGAGCAGTACTTC. The chain uses TRBV24-1 and TRBJ2-7, with no clear D. The CDR3 is made up of 14 amino acids. CDR1 and CDR2 from the germline V gene are KGHDR and SFDVKD. V was pared by 3 bases and J by 1 base, with 9 bases between.

In its sample, this clonotype was seen a few times. The chain joins TRBV29-1 to TRBJ1-1, with a tentative D call TRBD1 (6 bases). This CDR3 is built from 16 residues. V dropped 4 bases and J dropped 10 bases, with 28 bases sitting between them. The germline CDR1 and CDR2 sequences are SQVTM and ANQGSEA. In DNA form, the CDR3 reads TGCAGCGTTGTCGCCGGCAGGGGACCCCTCCTCAATCGAGCTTTCTTT. This translates into CSVVAGRGPLLNRAFF.

This clonotype was seen more than once but under ten times. The chain joins TRBV6-5 to TRBJ2-5; D gene unclear. Germline V CDR1 and CDR2: MNHEY, SVGAGI. V lost 0 bases and J 0 bases, leaving 2 bases between the germline ends. The CDR3 consists of 13 residues. The CDR3 here is CASSYSNQETQYF. The CDR3, as DNA: TGTGCCAGCAGTTACTCCAACCAAGAGACCCAGTACTTC.

This clonotype was counted a few times. The V and J genes are TRBV4-3 and TRBJ2-7; D not certain. CDR3 size: 15 residues. Trimming cost V 1 base and J 0 bases, with 10 bases left between them. CDR1 LGHNA and CDR2 YSLEER come from the germline V gene. Here the CDR3 reads CASSQVWSSSYEQYF. CDR3 DNA: TGCGCCAGCAGCCAAGTTTGGTCTAGCTCCTACGAGCAGTACTTC.

This clonotype was seen many times. V is TRBV2 and J is TRBJ2-1; 7 nucleotides match TRBD2. Looked up from germline, CDR1 is SNHLY and CDR2 is FYNNEI. The CDR3 extends over 21 amino acids. V lost 0 bases, J lost 1 base, and 18 bases stayed unmatched. CDR3 protein: CASSEALRGSLHQGSYNEQFF. The CDR3 bases are TGTGCCAGCAGTGAAGCGCTTCGCGGGAGTTTGCACCAAGGATCCTACAATGAGCAGTTCTTC.

This clonotype was picked up many times. The chain carries TRBV11-2 and TRBJ2-5; D unclear. V was trimmed by 5 bases and J by 2 bases, leaving 12 bases between them. CDR1 is SGHAT and CDR2 is FQNNGV in the germline V gene. The CDR3 contains 14 residues. CDR3 residues: CASSPGPEQETQYF. In DNA, the CDR3 is TGTGCCAGCAGCCCCGGACCCGAACAAGAGACCCAGTACTTC.

This clonotype has a count of ten or more. The gene calls are TRBV9 and TRBJ2-3; D may match TRBD1 or TRBD2 (5 bases each). Trimming shortened V by 3 bases and J by 3 bases, and 11 bases separated the two germline ends. CDR3 size: 14 residues. In germline, CDR1 is SGDLS, CDR2 YYNGEE. Here the CDR3 DNA reads TGTGCCAGCAGCGAGGGGAGAGCGACAGATACGCAGTATTTT. This translates into CASSEGRATDTQYF. The full variable domain, its missing parts supplied by reference TRBV9 and TRBJ2-3, is DSGVTQTPKHLITATGQRVTLRCSPRSGDLSVYWYQQSLDQGLQFLIQYYNGEERAKGNILERFSAQQFPDLHSELNLSSLELGDSALYFCASSEGRATDTQYFGPGTRLTVL.

Ten or more counts support this clonotype. V gene TRBV28 combines with J gene TRBJ2-7; 9 bases fit TRBD1. The CDR3 length is 14 residues. Germline CDR1 reads MDHEN; CDR2 reads SYDVKM. V was clipped by 3 bases and J by 6 bases; unmatched bases: 6. For the CDR3, the DNA is TGTGCCAGCAGTTTCGGGACAGGGACGCTCGAGCAGTACTTC. Protein: CASSFGTGTLEQYF.

There are a few counts of this clonotype. This chain connects TRBV12-5 to TRBJ2-2; no definite D call. Germline V gives CDR1 LGHNT, CDR2 FRNRAP. Trimming removed 4 bases at V and 4 bases at J, with 13 bases between. The CDR3 spans 15 residues. The CDR3 DNA is TGTGCTAGTGGTTCCTTGGACCCATTCACCGGGGAGCTGTTTTTT. It is translated as CASGSLDPFTGELFF.

This clonotype came up a few times. This CDR3 is CASSPRINTQYF. The CDR3 nucleotides are TGTGCCAGCAGTCCCCGAATTAATACGCAGTATTTT. The chain recombines TRBV12-3 or TRBV12-4 with TRBJ2-3; D remains unclear. This CDR3 has 12 amino acids. The ends were cut back, 5 bases at V and 7 bases at J, with 10 bases in the middle.

This clonotype was recorded at least ten times. The chain carries TRBV5-1 and TRBJ1-5; TRBD1 agrees at 7 bases. J gave up 4 bases and V 0 bases, and 4 bases lay outside the gene matches. From germline, CDR1 is SGHRS and CDR2 YFSETQ. The CDR3 loop spans 15 amino acids. The CDR3 region is CASSLGGTENQPQHF. The CDR3 coding sequence is TGCGCCAGCAGCTTGGGAGGGACAGAGAATCAGCCCCAGCATTTT.

This clonotype was observed at least ten times. CDR3 residues: CASSLGTLNTGELFF. The CDR3 region has the DNA TGTGCCAGCAGTTTGGGGACTCTGAACACCGGGGAGCTGTTTTTT. The V call is TRBV28, the J call TRBJ2-2; possible D gene TRBD2, 6 bases. The ends were cut back, 3 bases at V and 1 base at J, with 9 bases in the middle. The CDR3 extends over 15 amino acids. Per germline, CDR1 MDHEN and CDR2 SYDVKM.

This clonotype was picked up many times. The V call is TRBV7-2, the J call TRBJ1-6, with D maybe TRBD1 (6 bases). The ends were cut back, 5 bases at V and 10 bases at J, with 24 bases in the middle. Germline V gives CDR1 SGHTA, CDR2 FQGNSA. This CDR3 has 17 amino acids. The CDR3 spells CASSPFLGQINWSPLHF. CDR3 coding DNA: TGTGCCAGCAGCCCTTTCTTAGGACAGATCAATTGGTCACCCCTCCACTTT.

V gene TRBV6-1 combines with J gene TRBJ1-6; D gene uncertain. The CDR3 has 15 amino acids. CDR1 and CDR2 from the germline V gene are MNHNS and SASEGT. V dropped 11 bases and J dropped 6 bases, with 20 bases sitting between them. The DNA of the CDR3 is TGTGCCGCTCTGAATCCGGGTTTCGGTAATTCACCCCTCCACTTT. Translating it yields CAALNPGFGNSPLHF.

This clonotype has a count of ten or more. The chain combines TRBV2 with TRBJ1-4, with unresolved D. The V end was cut by 3 bases, the J end by 4 bases, with 15 bases between. This CDR3 is 16 amino acids long. Germline V CDR1 and CDR2: SNHLY, FYNNEI. This CDR3 reads CASSDAYGRHNEKLFF. In DNA, the CDR3 is TGTGCCAGCAGTGACGCCTATGGCAGACATAATGAAAAACTGTTTTTT.